This TCR beta chain was captured by sequencing in a study of human T cells and chemical hapten exposure. From germline, CDR1 is SGHTA and CDR2 FQGTGA. CDR3 length: 13 amino acids. Trimming took 8 bases from V and 2 from J, leaving 7 bases between them. A word on this clonotype: What it recognizes is unknown.

Attachment of unique molecular identifiers to individual cDNA molecules was performed in the library. One entry per CDR3 protein, called by TCRdb with MiXCR from the RACE reads. This table has under 300,000 distinct CDR3 sequences, roughly 8.9% appearing once. Regarding the study as a whole: DPC sensitization produced no change in TCRs with frequency above 1 in 1000. Expanded TCR counts at PT1 went up together with patch test score, a positive correlation.

Time point denoted: pre-sensitization, week 0. Described treatment: therapeutic diphenylcyclopropenone sensitization with weekly scalp DPC. The authors extracted total RNA from unfractionated whole blood. The receptor was derived from a woman between 40 and 55 years old with alopecia areata. Some clones in this sample may be carry-over from other donors' samples. The chain employs TRBV7-3 and TRBJ2-6, with TRBD1 as a possible D gene (5 bases). The material was whole blood, obtained in connection with sensitization to the hapten diphenylcyclopropenone (DPC). CDR3 region: CASGAAGANVLTF. The DNA for the CDR3 is TGTGCCAGCGGGGCGGCTGGGGCCAACGTCCTGACTTTC.